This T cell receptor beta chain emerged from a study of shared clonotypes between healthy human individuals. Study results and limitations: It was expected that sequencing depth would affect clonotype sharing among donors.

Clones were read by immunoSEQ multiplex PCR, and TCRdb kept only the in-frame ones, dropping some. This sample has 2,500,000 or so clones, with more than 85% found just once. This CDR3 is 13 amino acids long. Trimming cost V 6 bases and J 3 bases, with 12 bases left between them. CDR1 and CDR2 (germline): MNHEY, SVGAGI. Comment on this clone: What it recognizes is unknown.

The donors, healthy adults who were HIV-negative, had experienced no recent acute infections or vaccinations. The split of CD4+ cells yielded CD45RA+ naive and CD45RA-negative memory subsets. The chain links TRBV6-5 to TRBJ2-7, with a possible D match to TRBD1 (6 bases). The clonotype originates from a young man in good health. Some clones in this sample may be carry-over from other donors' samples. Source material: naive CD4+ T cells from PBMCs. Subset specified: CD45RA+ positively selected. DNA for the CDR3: TGTGCCAGCAGCCGACAGGACAACTACGAGCAGTACTTC. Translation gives CASSRQDNYEQYF.